This passage covers 18 T cell receptor beta chains from one sample sequenced in a study of spatial heterogeneity in lung cancer. The time point: sample taken at primary tumor resection. Extraction of whole RNA from tumor, nontumor lung or frozen PBMC preceded unsorted sequencing. TCRdb reprocessed the 5' RACE reads via MiXCR and lists one record per CDR3 protein. The sample has over 45,000 distinct CDR3 sequences, approximately 5% seen once; the top ten hold 8.5% to 14%. The sample here was PBMCs, taken at surgery. The source is a male donor with early-stage non-small cell lung cancer.

This clonotype was counted many times. V is TRBV9 and J is TRBJ2-3, with D perhaps matching TRBD2 (6 bases). Trimming shortened V by 1 base and J by 0 bases, and 9 bases separated the two germline ends. CDR1 SGDLS and CDR2 YYNGEE come from the germline V gene. The CDR3 consists of 15 residues. CDR3 sequence: CASSVIADSTDTQYF. The CDR3 DNA reads as TGTGCCAGCAGCGTAATAGCGGACAGCACAGATACGCAGTATTTT.

The sample holds many counts of this clonotype. The chain is built from TRBV27 and TRBJ2-3; 8 positions agree with TRBD1. The CDR3 totals 16 residues. Germline CDR1 MNHEY, CDR2 SMNVEV (reference sequence). The V segment lost 2 bases and the J segment 3 bases; nucleotides outside the gene matches: 7. The DNA of the CDR3 is TGTGCCAGCAGTTTAATCGGACAGGGATGGACAGATACGCAGTATTTT. Encoded protein: CASSLIGQGWTDTQYF.

This rearrangement joins TRBV6-5 to TRBJ2-1; 7 bases agree with TRBD2. With 2 bases clipped from V and 10 bases from J, the junction kept 5 bases outside the gene matches. CDR3 length: 13 residues. Germline V gene lookup returns CDR1 MNHEY and CDR2 SVGAGI. CDR3 sequence (DNA): TGTGCCAGCAGTTACGGGGTGGGAGGGGAGCAGTTCTTC. It specifies CASSYGVGGEQFF.

The sample holds many counts of this clonotype. The rearrangement uses TRBV20-1 and TRBJ2-3; the D is unclear. Trimming cost V 5 bases and J 3 bases, with 12 bases left between them. Germline V CDR1 and CDR2: DFQATT, SNEGSKA (reference sequence). The length of the CDR3 is 13 residues. CDR3 residues: CSAYTSMTDTQYF. CDR3 DNA sequence: TGCAGTGCTTACACCTCTATGACAGATACGCAGTATTTT.

There are many counts of this clonotype. The rearrangement uses TRBV4-1 and TRBJ2-7; weak D call: TRBD1 (5 bases). The CDR3 contains 15 residues. Germline V gene sequence: CDR1 MGHRA, CDR2 YSYEKL. The ends were cut back, 6 bases at V and 2 bases at J, with 17 bases in the middle. The CDR3 sequence: CASRNTAQGTYEQYF. For the CDR3, the DNA is TGCGCCAGCAGGAACACCGCCCAGGGCACCTACGAGCAGTACTTC.

DNA for the CDR3: TGTGCCAGCAGTTTAGCGGGGGATATGAACACTGAAGCTTTCTTT. It yields the protein CASSLAGDMNTEAFF. The chain has TRBV28 and TRBJ1-1; a weak D match, TRBD1 (5 bases). Germline assignment: CDR1 MDHEN and CDR2 SYDVKM. This CDR3 comprises 15 residues. V was clipped by 2 bases and J by 0 bases, with 10 bases between them. Based on the CDR3 plus reference TRBV28 and TRBJ1-1, the full variable domain is DVKVTQSSRYLVKRTGEKVFLECVQDMDHENMFWYRQDPGLGLRLIYFSYDVKMKEKGDIPEGYSVSREKKERFSLILESASTNQTSMYLCASSLAGDMNTEAFFGQGTRLTVV.

This clonotype was observed many times. The CDR3 DNA sequence: TGTGCCAGCAGCACCCGGACAGGGATCACAGATACGCAGTATTTT. Protein sequence: CASSTRTGITDTQYF. The V call is TRBV7-9, the J call TRBJ2-3; 8 bases are a match to TRBD1. Trimming at V came to 5 bases and at J to 2 bases, leaving 6 bases not matched to a gene. This CDR3 spans 15 amino acids. Germline V gene sequence: CDR1 SEHNR, CDR2 FQNEAQ (reference sequence). Full variable domain (missing parts from reference TRBV7-9 and TRBJ2-3): DTGVSQNPRHKITKRGQNVTFRCDPISEHNRLYWYRQTLGQGPEFLTYFQNEAQLEKSRLLSDRFSAERPKGSFSTLEIQRTEQGDSAMYLCASSTRTGITDTQYFGPGTRLTVL.

This clonotype came up many times. This chain uses TRBV28 with TRBJ2-7; D remains unclear. CDR1 is MDHEN and CDR2 is SYDVKM in the germline V gene. This CDR3 has 12 amino acids. The V end was cut by 3 bases, the J end by 3 bases, with 6 bases between. CDR3 DNA: TGTGCCAGCAGTTTTCAGAACTACGAGCAGTACTTC. As protein: CASSFQNYEQYF.

This clonotype was seen a few times. This chain connects TRBV12-3 or TRBV12-4 to TRBJ1-1, with TRBD1 as a possible D gene (6 bases). Trimming left V 3 bases short and J 4 bases short, with 18 bases between. The CDR3 covers 16 residues. The CDR3 nucleotides are TGTGCCAGCAGTTTCAATCTCGGGGGGCACAGCACTGAAGCTTTCTTT. As protein: CASSFNLGGHSTEAFF.

V usage is TRBV23-1 and J usage is TRBJ2-7, with 10 bases matching TRBD2. TRBV23-1 is treated as an ORF (open reading frame) with a function not yet certain. This CDR3 spans 18 amino acids. With V trimmed by 1 base and J by 6 bases, 15 bases remained unmatched. The DNA of the CDR3 is TGCGCCAGCAGTCAATTCGAGCGGGAGGGCCAGCATTATTCCGAGCAGTACTTC. Protein sequence: CASSQFEREGQHYSEQYF.

The chain carries TRBV20-1 and TRBJ2-7; 7 nucleotides match TRBD2. Germline-derived CDR1 and CDR2 are DFQATT and SNEGSKA (reference sequence). The CDR3 is made up of 14 amino acids. The ends lost 1 base at V and 5 bases at J; junction bases unmatched: 8. The CDR3 DNA follows: TGCAGTGCTAGAGCGGGGGGTAGGTCCCACGAGCAGTACTTC. It encodes CSARAGGRSHEQYF.

This clonotype was seen many times. The chain has TRBV20-1 and TRBJ2-5; D is undetermined. The ends were cut back, 0 bases at V and 0 bases at J, with 2 bases in the middle. This CDR3 spans 12 amino acids. Germline CDR1 is DFQATT and CDR2 is SNEGSKA (reference sequence). This CDR3 reads CSARDYQETQYF. The CDR3 bases are TGCAGTGCTAGAGACTACCAAGAGACCCAGTACTTC.

This clonotype was recorded at least ten times. The rearrangement joins TRBV24-1 to TRBJ2-2, with D tentatively TRBD1 (6 bases). The ends were cut back, 9 bases at V and 4 bases at J, with 14 bases in the middle. Germline loops: CDR1 KGHDR, CDR2 SFDVKD. This CDR3 has 14 amino acids. The CDR3: CATESWTATGELFF. The DNA for the CDR3 is TGTGCCACCGAATCCTGGACAGCCACCGGGGAGCTGTTTTTT.

This clonotype was found a few times. This chain uses TRBV7-2 with TRBJ2-5; 10 bases line up with TRBD2. The CDR3 has 15 residues. Germline V gene data show CDR1 as SGHTA and CDR2 as FQGNSA. Unmatched junction bases numbered 3, after V lost 0 bases and J lost 5 bases. CDR3 loop: CASSLASGRMETQYF. For the CDR3, the DNA is TGTGCCAGCAGCTTAGCTAGCGGGAGGATGGAGACCCAGTACTTC.

This clonotype showed up many times. The chain has TRBV18 and TRBJ1-1; TRBD1 matches 11 bases. The J segment lost 0 bases and the V segment lost 4 bases, leaving 7 bases of the junction unmatched. CDR3 size: 17 residues. CDR1 and CDR2 from the germline V gene are KGHSH and LQKENI. The CDR3 bases are TGTGCCAGCTCACGACCGGACAGGGGGCGCATGAACACTGAAGCTTTCTTT. Protein sequence: CASSRPDRGRMNTEAFF.

This clonotype was counted many times. The V and J genes are TRBV5-1 and TRBJ1-2, with D possibly being TRBD1 (6 bases). V lost 4 bases and J lost 0, with 10 bases in between. The length of the CDR3 is 14 residues. Looked up from germline, CDR1 is SGHRS and CDR2 is YFSETQ. Here the CDR3 reads CASSLDSANYGYTF. The CDR3 DNA follows: TGCGCCAGCAGCCTGGACAGCGCTAACTATGGCTACACCTTC. The variable domain in full, completed from reference TRBV5-1 and TRBJ1-2, reads KAGVTQTPRYLIKTRGQQVTLSCSPISGHRSVSWYQQTPGQGLQFLFEYFSETQRNKGNFPGRFSGRQFSNSRSEMNVSTLELGDSALYLCASSLDSANYGYTFGSGTRLTVV.

This clonotype occurred many times. V usage is TRBV29-1 and J usage is TRBJ1-2; no definite D call. The germline gives CDR1 SQVTM, CDR2 ANQGSEA. V was trimmed by 7 bases and J by 8 bases, leaving 23 bases between them. This CDR3 is 14 amino acids long. The CDR3, as DNA: TGCAGCGCCTCCTCCGAACGAGGTAGAGGAGGCTACACCTTC. It specifies CSASSERGRGGYTF.

This clonotype occurred many times. This chain joins TRBV4-3 and TRBJ2-3; 10 positions agree with TRBD2. Germline CDR1 and CDR2: LGHNA and YSLEER. J was trimmed by 3 bases and V by 4 bases; bases with no gene match: 4. The CDR3 length is 15 residues. CDR3 nucleotide sequence: TGCGCCAGCAGCCGGGGACTAGCGACGACAGATACGCAGTATTTT. This sequence encodes CASSRGLATTDTQYF.